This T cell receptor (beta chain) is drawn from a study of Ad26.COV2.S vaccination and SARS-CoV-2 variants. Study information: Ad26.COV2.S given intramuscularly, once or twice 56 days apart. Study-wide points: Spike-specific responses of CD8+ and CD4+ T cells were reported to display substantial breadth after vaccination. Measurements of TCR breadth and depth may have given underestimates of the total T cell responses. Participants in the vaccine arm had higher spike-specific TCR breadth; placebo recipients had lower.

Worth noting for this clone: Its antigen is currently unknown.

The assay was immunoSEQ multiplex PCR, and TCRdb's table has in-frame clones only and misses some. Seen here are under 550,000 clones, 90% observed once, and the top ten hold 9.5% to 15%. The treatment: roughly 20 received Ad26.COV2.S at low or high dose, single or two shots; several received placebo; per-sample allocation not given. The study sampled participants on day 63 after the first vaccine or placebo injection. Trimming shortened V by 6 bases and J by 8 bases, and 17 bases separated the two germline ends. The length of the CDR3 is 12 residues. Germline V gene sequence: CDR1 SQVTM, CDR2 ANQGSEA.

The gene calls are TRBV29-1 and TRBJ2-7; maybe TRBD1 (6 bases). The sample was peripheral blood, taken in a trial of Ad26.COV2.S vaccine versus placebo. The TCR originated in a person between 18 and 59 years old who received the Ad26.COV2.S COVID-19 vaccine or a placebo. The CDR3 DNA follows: TGCAGCGTCGCAAGGGACCAGGGGCAGCAGTACTTC. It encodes CSVARDQGQQYF.